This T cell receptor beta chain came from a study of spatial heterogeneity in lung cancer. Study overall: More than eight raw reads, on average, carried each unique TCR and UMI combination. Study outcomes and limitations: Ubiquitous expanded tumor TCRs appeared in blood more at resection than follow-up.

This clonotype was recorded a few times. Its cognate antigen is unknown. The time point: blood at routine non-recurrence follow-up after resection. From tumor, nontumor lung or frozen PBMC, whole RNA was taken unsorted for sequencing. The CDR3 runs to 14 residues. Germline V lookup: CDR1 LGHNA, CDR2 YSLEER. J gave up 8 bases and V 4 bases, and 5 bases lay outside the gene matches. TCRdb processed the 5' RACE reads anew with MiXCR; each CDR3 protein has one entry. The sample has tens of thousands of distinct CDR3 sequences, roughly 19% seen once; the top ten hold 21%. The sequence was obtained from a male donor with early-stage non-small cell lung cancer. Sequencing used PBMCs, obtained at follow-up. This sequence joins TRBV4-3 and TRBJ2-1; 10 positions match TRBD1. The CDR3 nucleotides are TGCGCCAGCAGCCTCAGGGACAGGGGAGATGAGCAGTTCTTC. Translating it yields CASSLRDRGDEQFF.